One and the same sample provided the 28 T cell receptor beta chains below, sequenced in a study of cytomegalovirus exposure and HLA in healthy donors. The method was immunoSEQ multiplex PCR; TCRdb's version includes in-frame clones alone and lacks a portion of them. Here the sample spans about 160,000 clones, nearly 90% being singletons. The source material was PBMCs. Receptors originate from a man in his late teens or twenties in good health and CMV-seropositive.

Ten or more counts support this clone. V and J are TRBV21-1 and TRBJ2-2; the table names TRBD1, a call not compared with the DNA. TRBV21-1 is flagged as a pseudogene. The length of the CDR3 is 19 residues. CDR3 sequence: CASSKNGRDTSENTGELFF. The DNA of the CDR3 is TGTGCCAGCAGCAAAAATGGTCGGGACACGAGCGAGAACACCGGGGAGCTGTTTTTT.

The chain combines TRBV9 with TRBJ1-5; 10 bases align to TRBD1. This CDR3 spans 17 amino acids. V was clipped by 0 bases and J by 1 base; unmatched bases: 4. Germline V gene sequence: CDR1 SGDLS, CDR2 YYNGEE. The CDR3 DNA reads as TGTGCCAGCAGCGTAGGACAGGGGGCTAGGAGCAATCAGCCCCAGCATTTT. Translation: CASSVGQGARSNQPQHF.

This chain uses TRBV7-8 with TRBJ2-7; 7 nucleotides match TRBD2. CDR1 and CDR2 from the germline V gene are SGHVS and FQNEAQ. CDR3 size: 15 residues. V was clipped by 1 base and J by 3 bases; unmatched bases: 6. CDR3 in amino acids: CASSLGAGSNYEQYF. CDR3 sequence (DNA): TGTGCCAGCAGCTTAGGAGCGGGATCGAACTACGAGCAGTACTTC.

The chain joins TRBV10-3 to TRBJ1-1; no definite D call. With 0 bases removed from V and 0 bases from J, the gap between germline ends came to 11 bases. The CDR3 spans 16 residues. Germline loops: CDR1 ENHRY, CDR2 SYGVKD. CDR3 residues: CAISESIPGMNTEAFF. The CDR3 DNA reads TGTGCCATCAGTGAGTCGATCCCAGGAATGAACACTGAAGCTTTCTTT.

J is TRBJ2-1 and V is TRBV5-1; 12 nucleotides match TRBD2. Unmatched junction bases numbered 14, after V lost 4 bases and J lost 6 bases. The CDR3 covers 18 residues. CDR1 and CDR2 from the germline V gene are SGHRS and YFSETQ. This chain's CDR3 is CASSETSGSFRATNEQFF. CDR3 bases: TGCGCCAGCAGCGAGACTAGCGGGAGTTTCAGGGCGACCAATGAGCAGTTCTTC.

The gene calls are TRBV19 and TRBJ1-2; 8 positions agree with TRBD1. From germline, CDR1 is LNHDA and CDR2 SQIVND (reference sequence). The junction had 12 bases not matched to a gene; V was cut back by 2 bases and J by 4 bases. This CDR3 spans 17 amino acids. The DNA for the CDR3 is TGTGCCAGTAGTATACCTCGGGACAGGACTTACATCTATGGCTACACCTTC. Translation gives CASSIPRDRTYIYGYTF.

V is TRBV15 and J is TRBJ1-5; 7 bases match TRBD1. Trimming removed 3 bases from V and 1 base from J; junction bases left unmatched: 12. The germline gives CDR1 LNHNV, CDR2 YYDKDF (reference sequence). The CDR3 has 18 amino acids. Here the CDR3 reads CATSSGRGFGLSNQPQHF. CDR3 coding DNA: TGTGCCACCAGCAGTGGCAGGGGGTTTGGTTTAAGCAATCAGCCCCAGCATTTT. Full variable domain (remainder filled in from reference TRBV15 and TRBJ1-5): DAMVIQNPRYQVTQFGKPVTLSCSQTLNHNVMYWYQQKSSQAPKLLFHYYDKDFNNEADTPDNFQSRRPNTSFCFLDIRSPGLGDTAMYLCATSSGRGFGLSNQPQHFGDGTRLSIL.

This clone was observed a handful of times. This chain links TRBV2 with TRBJ2-7; 7 bases agree with TRBD1. Looked up from germline, CDR1 is SNHLY and CDR2 is FYNNEI. Germline trimming cut 10 bases from V and 2 bases from J; bases unmatched to any gene: 8. The CDR3 has 13 residues. CDR3 DNA: TGTGCCATCGCCGGGACAGACACCTACGAGCAGTACTTC. It translates to CAIAGTDTYEQYF.

This rearrangement joins TRBV5-1 to TRBJ2-2; D is uncertain. Trimming removed 0 bases from V and 3 bases from J, with 6 bases in between. CDR3 length equals 14 residues. Per the germline V gene, CDR1 is SGHRS and CDR2 is YFSETQ. CDR3 region: CASSLVPYTGELFF. The CDR3 DNA sequence: TGCGCCAGCAGCTTGGTCCCCTACACCGGGGAGCTGTTTTTT.

V is TRBV18 and J is TRBJ2-3; D is uncertain. Trimming took off 0 bases at V and 9 bases at J, with 10 bases between the two ends. The germline CDR1 and CDR2 sequences are KGHSH and LQKENI. The CDR3 spans 13 residues. The CDR3 bases are TGTGCCAGCTCACCACCGAGTCTAGGCACGCAGTATTTT. Translated, it gives CASSPPSLGTQYF.

The chain recombines TRBV30 with TRBJ2-5, with D possibly TRBD1 on 5 matching bases. The germline V gene encodes CDR1 GTSNPN and CDR2 SVGIG (reference sequence). The CDR3 contains 14 residues. V lost 0 bases to trimming and J lost 2 bases, with 10 bases between them. The CDR3 DNA follows: TGTGCCTGGAGTGTAGGGGCAGGGCAAGAGACCCAGTACTTC. It is translated as CAWSVGAGQETQYF.

The chain has TRBV6-5 and TRBJ2-2; 11 nucleotides agree with TRBD1. The CDR3 spans 16 residues. The germline CDR1 and CDR2 sequences are MNHEY and SVGAGI. V dropped 1 base and J dropped 9; count of bases not matched to a gene: 7. The CDR3 DNA reads TGTGCCAGCAGTTACTTAGGACAGGGGGCAGGTCGGGAGCTGTTTTTT. This translates into CASSYLGQGAGRELFF.

About this clone: Relative to the germline gene, one junction end is altered; a read error may explain this. This chain connects TRBV7-7 to TRBJ2-5, with 10 bases that match TRBD2. The V gene's germline CDR1 is SSHAT and CDR2 FNYEAQ (reference sequence). There are 14 residues in the CDR3. CDR3 DNA sequence: TGTGCTAGCAGCCCTAGCGGGAGACGAGAGACCCAGTACTTC. Amino acids: CASSPSGRRETQYF.

The chain has TRBV18 and TRBJ2-7, with 13 bases aligning to TRBD2. Germline CDR1 and CDR2: KGHSH and LQKENI. The ends lost 5 bases at V and 0 bases at J; junction bases unmatched: 10. This CDR3 has 18 residues. The CDR3 reads CASSSLPGLAGTSYEQYF. The CDR3, as DNA: TGTGCCAGCTCATCGCTCCCGGGACTAGCGGGAACCTCCTACGAGCAGTACTTC. The full variable domain, rest sourced from reference TRBV18 and TRBJ2-7, is NAGVMQNPRHLVRRRGQEARLRCSPMKGHSHVYWYRQLPEEGLKFMVYLQKENIIDESGMPKERFSAEFPKEGPSILRIQQVVRGDSAAYFCASSSLPGLAGTSYEQYFGPGTRLTVT.

The V and J genes are TRBV28 and TRBJ2-2; 7 positions match TRBD1. Trimming removed 4 bases from V and 0 bases from J; junction bases left unmatched: 14. The CDR3 has 19 amino acids. Per germline, CDR1 MDHEN and CDR2 SYDVKM. The CDR3 DNA reads TGTGCCAGCAGTTCCTTAGTTAATAGGGACAGCTCGAACACCGGGGAGCTGTTTTTT. This translates into CASSSLVNRDSSNTGELFF. The whole variable domain, filled in from reference TRBV28 and TRBJ2-2, reads DVKVTQSSRYLVKRTGEKVFLECVQDMDHENMFWYRQDPGLGLRLIYFSYDVKMKEKGDIPEGYSVSREKKERFSLILESASTNQTSMYLCASSSLVNRDSSNTGELFFGEGSRLTVL.

The CDR3 is CASSVAAGVMNEQFF. The DNA for the CDR3 is TGTGCCAGCAGTGTGGCAGCGGGAGTAATGAATGAGCAGTTCTTC. The chain is built from TRBV6-1 and TRBJ2-1; 8 bases fit TRBD2. CDR3 size: 15 residues. In germline, CDR1 is MNHNS, CDR2 SASEGT. J was trimmed by 7 bases and V by 4 bases; bases with no gene match: 9.

V usage is TRBV25-1 and J usage is TRBJ2-2; the match to TRBD2 covers 7 bases. The germline CDR1 and CDR2 sequences are MGHDK and SYGVNS. The V segment lost 3 bases and the J segment 5 bases; nucleotides outside the gene matches: 3. The CDR3 totals 14 residues. CDR3 loop: CASSDTGRTGELFF. CDR3 in DNA: TGTGCCAGCAGTGATACCGGGAGGACCGGGGAGCTGTTTTTT.

V and J are TRBV28 and TRBJ2-1; 8 bases map to TRBD2. In germline, CDR1 is MDHEN, CDR2 SYDVKM. The CDR3 sequence is 15 residues long. Losses at the gene ends were 5 bases for V and 5 bases for J; bases not matched to a gene: 8. The CDR3: CASSTPGLVDNEQFF. CDR3 in DNA: TGTGCCAGCAGTACGCCGGGACTAGTCGACAATGAGCAGTTCTTC.

The chain recombines TRBV11-2 with TRBJ2-5; maybe TRBD2 (5 bases). In germline, CDR1 is SGHAT, CDR2 FQNNGV. V was trimmed by 3 bases and J by 4 bases, leaving 15 bases between them. CDR3 length: 15 residues. CDR3 region: CASSFSPASGETQYF. The CDR3 DNA is TGTGCCAGCAGCTTCTCCCCGGCCAGCGGAGAGACCCAGTACTTC.

This chain connects TRBV7-3 to TRBJ2-2; the match to TRBD2 covers 13 bases. The CDR3 covers 17 residues. Per germline, CDR1 SGHTA and CDR2 FQGTGA. V trimming: 5 bases; J trimming: 5 bases; junction bases outside the gene matches: 8. CDR3 DNA: TGTGCCAGCAGCCCCGGACTAGCGGGAGTTGGAACCGGGGAGCTGTTTTTT. Protein: CASSPGLAGVGTGELFF.

The chain recombines TRBV21-1 with TRBJ2-7; the tabulated D call, TRBD1, remains unverified against the DNA. TRBV21-1 constitutes a pseudogene. This CDR3 has 14 residues. CDR3 DNA: TGTGCCAGCAGCTACCGGGACAGGGGCTACGAGCAGTACTTC. Protein product: CASSYRDRGYEQYF.

The CDR3 here is CASSWGQSQETQYF. The CDR3 nucleotides are TGTGCCAGCAGCTGGGGACAGAGCCAAGAGACCCAGTACTTC. The chain uses TRBV5-6 and TRBJ2-5; 7 bases are shared with TRBD1. V gave up 3 bases and J gave up 1 base; unmatched junction bases: 3. Germline V gives CDR1 SGHDT, CDR2 YYEEEE. This CDR3 has 14 amino acids.

The CDR3 nucleotides are TGTGCCAGCAGGTCATCCGGGAACCTTGCCTACGAGCAGTACTTC. Translated, it gives CASRSSGNLAYEQYF. The chain couples TRBV6-6 to TRBJ2-7, with D tentatively TRBD2 (5 bases). Germline-derived CDR1 and CDR2 are MNHNY and SVGAGI (reference sequence). V gave up 6 bases and J gave up 2 bases, with 17 bases separating them. The CDR3 runs to 15 residues.

This chain links TRBV27 with TRBJ1-2; D unresolved. This CDR3 is built from 15 residues. Trimming shortened V by 8 bases and J by 1 base, and 17 bases separated the two germline ends. Per the germline V gene, CDR1 is MNHEY and CDR2 is SMNVEV (reference sequence). CDR3 DNA: TGTGCCAGCGCCCCAGAATATCACAGTAACTATGGCTACACCTTC. It codes for CASAPEYHSNYGYTF.

The genes are TRBV27 and TRBJ2-3; 8 nucleotides agree with TRBD2. Per germline, CDR1 MNHEY and CDR2 SMNVEV (reference sequence). The length of the CDR3 is 13 residues. J was trimmed by 5 bases and V by 4 bases; bases with no gene match: 2. CDR3 coding DNA: TGTGCCAGCAGTTACGGGAGGGGAGATACGCAGTATTTT. It specifies CASSYGRGDTQYF.

The chain has TRBV14 and TRBJ2-7; TRBD2 matches 14 bases. Germline V gives CDR1 SGHDN, CDR2 FVKESK. The CDR3 totals 18 residues. V trimming: 1 base; J trimming: 4 bases; junction bases outside the gene matches: 9. This CDR3 is CASSQVLGLAGDRYEQYF. The CDR3 region has the DNA TGTGCCAGCAGCCAAGTTCTGGGACTAGCGGGAGATAGGTACGAGCAGTACTTC.

The rearrangement joins TRBV19 to TRBJ1-2; the match to TRBD1 covers 7 bases. This CDR3 spans 14 amino acids. CDR1 and CDR2 from the germline V gene are LNHDA and SQIVND (reference sequence). The ends lost 2 bases at V and 10 bases at J; junction bases unmatched: 10. In nucleotides, the CDR3 is TGTGCCAGTAGTATATTGGGAGACAGGGATGTCTACACCTTC. Translation: CASSILGDRDVYTF.

V gene TRBV9 combines with J gene TRBJ2-3; 11 nucleotides align to TRBD2. The CDR3 consists of 17 residues. Unmatched junction bases numbered 11, after V lost 4 bases and J lost 4 bases. The germline CDR1 and CDR2 sequences are SGDLS and YYNGEE. CDR3 loop: CASSPGTSGRPPDTQYF. CDR3 DNA: TGTGCCAGCAGCCCGGGGACTAGCGGCCGCCCCCCAGATACGCAGTATTTT.